This is a list of T cell receptor beta chains from one sample in a study of early T cells in non-severe SARS-CoV-2 infection. TCRdb re-analysed the 5' RACE reads in MiXCR, keeping a single row per CDR3 protein. This table has approximately 45,000 distinct CDR3 sequences, 7% to 7.5% appearing once. The specimen sequenced was whole blood. The receptors derive from an adult who was a healthcare worker with PCR-confirmed SARS-CoV-2 infection or an uninfected control (not recorded which). Each CDR3 is given with its conserved first and last residue. The D gene is left open where the match is weak. A row's size may be missing; if present it is once, few, many or a size class.

CDR3 length	V gene	clone size	D gene	J gene	CDR3 DNA	CDR3 protein
15	TRBV10-1	.	TRBD2	TRBJ2-7	TGCGCCAGCAGCAGGACTAGCGGGGGGCCCGACGAGCAGTACTTC	CASSRTSGGPDEQYF
14	TRBV25-1	many	.	TRBJ2-5	TGTGCCAGCAGTGGGGGACTCGGAGAAGAGACCCAGTACTTC	CASSGGLGEETQYF
17	TRBV4-3	.	TRBD2	TRBJ2-1	TGCGCCAGCAGCCAAGAGCCGGGACTAGGGTTGGGGCATGAGCAGTTCTTC	CASSQEPGLGLGHEQFF
15	TRBV20-1	few	.	TRBJ2-3	TGCAGTGCTAGAGACCGCAGGGACTTCGCAGATACGCAGTATTTT	CSARDRRDFADTQYF
16	TRBV7-2	few	.	TRBJ2-2	TGTGCCAGCAGCCCTAACGCTCGGGGACTCACCGGGGAGCTGTTTTTT	CASSPNARGLTGELFF
18	TRBV5-1	.	.	TRBJ2-7	TGCGCCAGCAGCCTGGACAGACTGGCAAGGGAGTTCTCCTACGAGCAGTACTTC	CASSLDRLAREFSYEQYF
13	TRBV29-1	many	.	TRBJ2-7	TGCAGCGTTGAACGGCCTGGAGCGGGCGAGCAGTACTTC	CSVERPGAGEQYF
14	TRBV25-1	many	.	TRBJ1-1	TGTGCCAGCAGTGAGGGCGGCATGAACACTGAAGCTTTCTTT	CASSEGGMNTEAFF
15	TRBV6-2/TRBV6-3	.	TRBD1	TRBJ2-3	TGTGCCAGCAGACCGAGGACAGGGGGCCCAGATACGCAGTATTTT	CASRPRTGGPDTQYF
11	TRBV3-1	.	.	TRBJ1-3	TGTGCCAGCAGCCTTCAGGGGATCCGGTATTTT	CASSLQGIRYF
14	TRBV27	many	.	TRBJ2-1	TGTGCCAGCAGTTTAGCGGGGACCTACAATGAGCAGTTCTTC	CASSLAGTYNEQFF
14	TRBV27	many	TRBD1	TRBJ1-2	TGTGCCAGCAGTCCCCAGACAGGGGGTAAGGGCTACACCTTC	CASSPQTGGKGYTF
13	TRBV11-3	few	.	TRBJ2-1	TGTGCCAGCAGCTTAGATAGGAGAAATGAGCAGTTCTTC	CASSLDRRNEQFF
11	TRBV12-5	.	.	TRBJ2-1	TGTGCTAGTGGTTTGGTATCTGAGCAGTTCTTC	CASGLVSEQFF
13	TRBV15	few	.	TRBJ2-1	TGTGCCACCAGCAGAGATCTCGTCAATGAGCAGTTCTTC	CATSRDLVNEQFF
18	TRBV5-1	.	TRBD2	TRBJ2-1	TGCGCCAGCAGCCCGGGACTAGCGGGGGTTAGCTCCTACAATGAGCAGTTCTTC	CASSPGLAGVSSYNEQFF
15	TRBV20-1	few	.	TRBJ2-3	TGCAGTCAGAGGGGGTTCCGGCGGGGCACAGATACGCAGTATTTT	CSQRGFRRGTDTQYF
14	TRBV5-1	few	.	TRBJ1-1	TGCGCCAGCAGCTTAGGAGACACGGGCACTGAAGCTTTCTTT	CASSLGDTGTEAFF
15	TRBV10-1	many	.	TRBJ2-3	TGCGCCAGCAGTGAGTCGACCGCAATGGGGGATACGCAGTATTTT	CASSESTAMGDTQYF
19	TRBV7-8	many	TRBD1	TRBJ1-2	TGTGCCAGCAGCTCATGGGGACTAACCGACAGGGGGGAAATCTATGGCTACACCTTC	CASSSWGLTDRGEIYGYTF
12	TRBV7-9	many	.	TRBJ2-3	TGTGCCAGCAGCTTACTATCAGATACGCAGTATTTT	CASSLLSDTQYF
15	TRBV4-1	.	.	TRBJ2-4	TGCGCCAGCAGCCATAAGGCCCTGAAAGGAGACATTCAGTACTTC	CASSHKALKGDIQYF
15	TRBV10-1	few	.	TRBJ1-3	TGCGCCAGCAGTGAGTCAAAGGGCTCTGGAAACACCATATATTTT	CASSESKGSGNTIYF
14	TRBV14	many	TRBD2	TRBJ2-3	TGTGCCAGCAGCCCAGGGACTAGCAGAGATACGCAGTATTTT	CASSPGTSRDTQYF
14	TRBV5-1	few	.	TRBJ2-7	TGCGCCAGCAGCTTGGAAGGGCCTCAGAGCGAGCAGTACTTC	CASSLEGPQSEQYF
15	TRBV6-1	few	TRBD2	TRBJ2-5	TGTGCCAGCAGTGAATTGCGGGGGGGCCAAGAGACCCAGTACTTC	CASSELRGGQETQYF
14	TRBV12-3/TRBV12-4	few	.	TRBJ2-1	TGTGCCAGCAGTTCCGTCGGGGATCTCGGTGAGCAGTTCTTC	CASSSVGDLGEQFF
11	TRBV20-1	.	.	TRBJ2-7	TGCAGTGCTAGGGGGGACTACGAGCAGTACTTC	CSARGDYEQYF
12	TRBV11-2	.	.	TRBJ2-1	TGTGCCAGCAGCTTGGGTGGGGGGGAGCAGTTCTTC	CASSLGGGEQFF
14	TRBV4-2	few	.	TRBJ2-1	TGTGCCAGCAGCCACCGCCCGGAGCACAATGAGCAGTTCTTC	CASSHRPEHNEQFF
15	TRBV12-3/TRBV12-4	.	TRBD1	TRBJ1-1	TGTGCCAGCAGTCCTCGGACAGGGCCGGGGACTGAAGCTTTCTTT	CASSPRTGPGTEAFF
15	TRBV7-2	.	.	TRBJ2-7	TGTGCCAGCAGCCAACCAATTGACCGCTCCTACGAGCAGTACTTC	CASSQPIDRSYEQYF
17	TRBV18	.	.	TRBJ1-6	TGTGCCAGCTCACCCAACAACTTAGGCTCCTATAATTCACCCCTCCACTTT	CASSPNNLGSYNSPLHF
13	TRBV7-9	.	.	TRBJ1-1	TGTGCCAGCAGCTTATCGGGGGGTGTTGAAGCTTTCTTT	CASSLSGGVEAFF
12	TRBV7-2	many	.	TRBJ2-5	TGTGCCAGCAGCCACTCCGGTGAGACCCAGTACTTC	CASSHSGETQYF
14	TRBV7-2	many	.	TRBJ2-1	TGTGCCAGCAGCTCCGCGGGCCCTCCTAATGAGCAGTTCTTC	CASSSAGPPNEQFF
17	TRBV5-1	many	TRBD1	TRBJ1-1	TGCGCCAGCAGCTTGGTTGGACAGGGGAAGAAAGACACTGAAGCTTTCTTT	CASSLVGQGKKDTEAFF
18	TRBV7-3	.	TRBD2	TRBJ2-3	TGTGCCAGCAGCCCCATGTTTGGAGGACTAGCGGGGCCGGATACGCAGTATTTT	CASSPMFGGLAGPDTQYF
15	TRBV2	few	.	TRBJ1-5	TGTGCCAGCAATTCACAGGGTTCGGGCAATCAGCCCCAGCATTTT	CASNSQGSGNQPQHF
15	TRBV7-9	few	.	TRBJ2-4	TGTGCCAGCAGCTTAGTTGGACTAGCCAAAAACATTCAGTACTTC	CASSLVGLAKNIQYF
15	TRBV19	many	.	TRBJ1-5	TGTGCCAGTAGTATAGTGGGCTCTGGCAATCAGCCCCAGCATTTT	CASSIVGSGNQPQHF
15	TRBV5-1	medium-sized	.	TRBJ2-3	TGCGCCAGCACTTCGGGACTTCCCCCTCGGGATACGCAGTATTTT	CASTSGLPPRDTQYF
18	TRBV12-3/TRBV12-4	many	.	TRBJ2-3	TGTGCCAGCAGTTTAGCGCTAGGGGGGGACGGAAGCACAGATACGCAGTATTTT	CASSLALGGDGSTDTQYF
14	TRBV29-1	many	TRBD1	TRBJ2-2	TGCAGCGTTGAACAGGGGGCGAGCACCGGGGAGCTGTTTTTT	CSVEQGASTGELFF
16	TRBV5-1	many	TRBD2	TRBJ2-7	TGCGCCAGCAGCCCCGGGACTAGCGGGGGTAACTACGAGCAGTACTTC	CASSPGTSGGNYEQYF
15	TRBV20-1	few	TRBD2	TRBJ2-5	TGCAGTGCTAGAGAATTAGCGGGGCTGAGGGGGACCCAGTACTTC	CSARELAGLRGTQYF
14	TRBV6-5	many	.	TRBJ1-1	TGTGCCAGCAGTTACTCGTGGGGCGACACTGAAGCTTTCTTT	CASSYSWGDTEAFF
14	TRBV7-6	.	.	TRBJ2-4	TGTGCCAGCAGCCAAGGGACCGACAAAAACATTCAGTACTTC	CASSQGTDKNIQYF
18	TRBV5-1	many	.	TRBJ2-6	TGCGCCAGCAGCGTGGCTAGGGCAGGGGTCTCCGGGGCCAACGTCCTGACTTTC	CASSVARAGVSGANVLTF
12	TRBV27	many	.	TRBJ1-1	TGTGCCAGCAGCCGGGGCGGCACTGAAGCTTTCTTT	CASSRGGTEAFF
11	TRBV20-1	many	.	TRBJ1-1	TGCAGTGCCGGGAAGAACACTGAAGCTTTCTTT	CSAGKNTEAFF
13	TRBV5-1	many	.	TRBJ2-7	TGCGCCAGCACGCCAGACATAACCTACGAGCAGTACTTC	CASTPDITYEQYF
16	TRBV4-1	.	TRBD2	TRBJ2-1	TGCGCCAGCAGCCAAGAAACTAGCGGTCCGTACAATGAGCAGTTCTTC	CASSQETSGPYNEQFF
14	TRBV6-2/TRBV6-3	medium-sized	TRBD2	TRBJ2-7	TGTGCCAGCAGATCTACTAGCGGGGATACCGAGCAGTACTTC	CASRSTSGDTEQYF
14	TRBV6-2/TRBV6-3	few	TRBD1	TRBJ1-1	TGTGCCAGCAGTTACGGGGACAGGGACACTGAAGCTTTCTTT	CASSYGDRDTEAFF